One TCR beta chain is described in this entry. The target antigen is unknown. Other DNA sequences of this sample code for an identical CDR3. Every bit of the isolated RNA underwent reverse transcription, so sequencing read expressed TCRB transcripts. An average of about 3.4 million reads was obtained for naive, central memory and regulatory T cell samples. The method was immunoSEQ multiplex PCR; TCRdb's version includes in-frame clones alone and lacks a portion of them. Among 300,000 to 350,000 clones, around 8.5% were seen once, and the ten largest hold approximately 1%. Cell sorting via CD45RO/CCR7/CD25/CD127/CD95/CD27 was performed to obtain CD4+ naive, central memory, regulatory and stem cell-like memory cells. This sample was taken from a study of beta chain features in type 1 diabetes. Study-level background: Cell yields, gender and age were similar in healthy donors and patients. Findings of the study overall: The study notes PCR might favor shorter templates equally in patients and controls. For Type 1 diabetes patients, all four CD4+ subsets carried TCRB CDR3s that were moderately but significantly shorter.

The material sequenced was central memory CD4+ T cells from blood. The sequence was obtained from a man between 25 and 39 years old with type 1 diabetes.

The CDR3 sequence is CATSRDRNGYTF. The DNA for the CDR3 is TGTGCCACCAGCAGAGACAGAAATGGCTACACCTTC. This rearrangement joins TRBV15 to TRBJ1-2; D uncertain. Germline V gene data show CDR1 as LNHNV and CDR2 as YYDKDF (reference sequence). Trimming shortened V by 0 bases and J by 6 bases, and 5 bases separated the two germline ends. The CDR3 covers 12 residues.